The 16 T cell receptor beta chains in this list originate from one sample, sequenced in a study of cytomegalovirus exposure and HLA in healthy donors. It was with 60 Vbeta and 13 Jbeta primers that the PCR ran. Some clones are missing from TCRdb's copy, which holds only in-frame ones; the method was immunoSEQ multiplex PCR. The data hold around 190,000 clones, with about four fifths observed a single time. Sequencing was done on a sample of PBMCs. The receptors here all came from a woman aged 45-65 years in good health and CMV-seronegative.

This clone was found once. The rearrangement joins TRBV14 to TRBJ2-1; 13 bases are shared with TRBD2. The CDR3 runs to 16 residues. Germline loops: CDR1 SGHDN, CDR2 FVKESK. V shed 4 bases, J shed 4 bases, and the junction held 4 bases outside the gene matches. The CDR3 loop is CASSPTSGRVYNEQFF. In nucleotides, the CDR3 is TGTGCCAGCAGCCCAACTAGCGGGAGGGTTTACAATGAGCAGTTCTTC. The full variable domain, its missing parts supplied by reference TRBV14 and TRBJ2-1, is EAGVTQFPSHSVIEKGQTVTLRCDPISGHDNLYWYRRVMGKEIKFLLHFVKESKQDESGMPNNRFLAERTGGTYSTLKVQPAELEDSGVYFCASSPTSGRVYNEQFFGPGTRLTVL.

This clone has a handful of counts. This rearrangement joins TRBV7-9 to TRBJ2-1; 13 bases fit TRBD2. The CDR3 extends over 16 amino acids. V lost 4 bases to trimming and J lost 5 bases; unmatched junction nucleotides: 5. Germline V CDR1 and CDR2: SEHNR, FQNEAQ (reference sequence). The CDR3 DNA is TGTGCCAGCAGCTCCCGACTAGCGGGAGGACACAATGAGCAGTTCTTC. Translation gives CASSSRLAGGHNEQFF.

The chain joins TRBV5-8 to TRBJ2-7; TRBD1 is a possible D gene (6 bases). V was clipped by 5 bases and J by 2 bases, with 14 bases between them. CDR3 length: 14 amino acids. The germline V gene has CDR1 SGHTS and CDR2 YDEGEE. Here the CDR3 reads CASRLSGGTYEQYF. In nucleotides, the CDR3 is TGTGCCAGCAGACTCTCTGGGGGCACCTACGAGCAGTACTTC.

In DNA, the CDR3 is TGTGCCAGCAGGGACAGGGGAAATAGTGGCTACACCTTC. This encodes CASRDRGNSGYTF. The chain is built from TRBV2 and TRBJ1-2; 9 nucleotides align to TRBD1. From germline, CDR1 is SNHLY and CDR2 FYNNEI. V was pared by 6 bases and J by 7 bases, with 6 bases of the junction left unmatched. CDR3 length: 13 amino acids.

The chain joins TRBV28 to TRBJ1-5; 8 positions agree with TRBD1. Trimming cost V 7 bases and J 4 bases; bases outside gene matches: 12. Germline-derived CDR1 and CDR2 are MDHEN and SYDVKM. This CDR3 has 16 residues. The CDR3 spells CASNIQQGARNQPQHF. CDR3 nucleotides: TGTGCCAGCAACATCCAGCAGGGGGCTCGAAATCAGCCCCAGCATTTT.

This chain connects TRBV6-1 to TRBJ2-1, with TRBD2 matching 8 bases. Germline CDR1 MNHNS, CDR2 SASEGT. Trimming removed 0 bases from V and 10 bases from J; junction bases left unmatched: 8. CDR3 length equals 15 residues. For the CDR3, the DNA is TGTGCCAGCAGTGAAGCAGGTCGGGAGGGGCCCGAGCAGTTCTTC. Translating it yields CASSEAGREGPEQFF.

This clone was detected only a few times. The rearrangement joins TRBV20-1 to TRBJ2-1, with D unresolved. Germline CDR1 reads DFQATT; CDR2 reads SNEGSKA (reference sequence). CDR3 length: 11 residues. Trimming stripped 5 bases from V and 9 bases from J, with 11 bases between. CDR3 sequence reads: CSAPGEVEQFF. The CDR3 nucleotides read TGCAGTGCTCCCGGCGAGGTTGAGCAGTTCTTC.

The gene calls are TRBV19 and TRBJ2-7; a possible D gene is TRBD2 (5 bases). This CDR3 comprises 13 residues. Trimming pared 8 bases from V and 3 bases from J, leaving 14 bases between. The germline V gene has CDR1 LNHDA and CDR2 SQIVND (reference sequence). Written as DNA, the CDR3 is TGTGCCAGTTCGTCCCGGGAAAACTACGAGCAGTACTTC. Residues: CASSSRENYEQYF.

The genes are TRBV5-1 and TRBJ2-5; 10 positions agree with TRBD2. The CDR3 consists of 16 residues. V was pared by 0 bases and J by 0 bases, with 2 bases of the junction left unmatched. Germline V lookup: CDR1 SGHRS, CDR2 YFSETQ. The CDR3 region is CASSLERGGYQETQYF. CDR3 DNA sequence: TGCGCCAGCAGCTTGGAGCGGGGGGGGTACCAAGAGACCCAGTACTTC.

The J gene is TRBJ2-3, the V gene TRBV6-4; 9 bases align to TRBD2. Germline trimming cut 3 bases from V and 6 bases from J; bases unmatched to any gene: 10. There are 16 residues in the CDR3. Per germline, CDR1 MRHNA and CDR2 SNTAGT. CDR3 amino acids: CASSEAAGGPGDTQYF. CDR3 nucleotides: TGTGCCAGCAGTGAAGCTGCGGGAGGGCCGGGGGATACGCAGTATTTT.

This clone came up a few times. This chain connects TRBV2 to TRBJ2-4, with unresolved D. The CDR3 runs to 20 residues. Trimming shortened V by 2 bases and J by 0 bases, and 23 bases separated the two germline ends. Per germline, CDR1 SNHLY and CDR2 FYNNEI. This CDR3 reads CASSESSIWLRRQAKNIQYF. The CDR3 DNA reads TGTGCCAGCAGTGAATCCTCAATCTGGCTAAGACGACAAGCCAAAAACATTCAGTACTTC.

This clone was observed once. The rearrangement uses TRBV6-5 and TRBJ2-3, with 9 bases fitting TRBD2. The CDR3 sequence is 16 residues long. Germline-derived CDR1 and CDR2 are MNHEY and SVGAGI. V was pared by 0 bases and J by 4 bases, with 5 bases of the junction left unmatched. The CDR3 coding sequence is TGTGCCAGCAGTTACTCCGGCGGGGGGGCCTCAGATACGCAGTATTTT. Translation gives CASSYSGGGASDTQYF.

V gene TRBV15 combines with J gene TRBJ2-5; 8 bases fit TRBD1. CDR3 length: 14 amino acids. The ends lost 6 bases at V and 5 bases at J; junction bases unmatched: 8. CDR1 is LNHNV, CDR2 YYDKDF, per germline (reference sequence). CDR3 residues: CATSGQGARETQYF. Written as DNA, the CDR3 is TGTGCCACCAGTGGGCAGGGGGCGCGGGAGACCCAGTACTTC.

The chain recombines TRBV2 with TRBJ1-3, with D tentatively TRBD1 (5 bases). V lost 7 bases to trimming and J lost 6 bases, with 16 bases between them. The CDR3 runs to 14 residues. Germline V gives CDR1 SNHLY, CDR2 FYNNEI. CDR3 region: CASIPDSAVNTIYF. CDR3 coding DNA: TGTGCCAGCATTCCCGACAGTGCAGTAAACACCATATATTTT.

This rearrangement joins TRBV21-1 to TRBJ1-1; the D segment call TRBD1 is taken from the table without a DNA check. TRBV21-1 is assigned pseudogene status. The CDR3 covers 16 residues. CDR3 amino acids: CASSKEGATLPTEAFF. The CDR3 bases are TGTGCCAGCAGCAAAGAGGGGGCCACATTACCCACTGAAGCTTTCTTT.

V and J are TRBV7-9 and TRBJ2-7; D not resolved. CDR1 is SEHNR and CDR2 is FQNEAQ in the germline V gene (reference sequence). The CDR3 covers 13 residues. Trimming took 3 bases from V and 7 from J, leaving 13 bases between them. DNA of the CDR3: TGTGCCAGCAGCTTGCGGTCTGGTGGAGAGCAGTACTTC. Encoded protein: CASSLRSGGEQYF.